A single sample is the source of the 20 T cell receptor beta chains below, sequenced in a study of cytomegalovirus exposure and HLA in healthy donors. The PCR had 60 Vbeta and 13 Jbeta primers. Profiling relied on immunoSEQ multiplex PCR, and the TCRdb table lists in-frame clones only, not all of them. Here the sample spans some 150,000 clones, 60% to 85% being singletons. The sample comprised PBMCs. The receptors come from a woman between 40 and 55 years old in good health and CMV-seropositive.

V usage is TRBV7-2 and J usage is TRBJ1-2; unclear D gene. The germline V gene encodes CDR1 SGHTA and CDR2 FQGNSA. Trimming cost V 1 base and J 6 bases, with 12 bases left between them. CDR3 length equals 14 residues. This chain's CDR3 is CASSLGSERHGYTF. The CDR3 nucleotides read TGTGCCAGCAGCTTAGGGTCTGAGAGGCATGGCTACACCTTC.

This clone came up once. J is TRBJ2-7 and V is TRBV15, with 8 positions matching TRBD1. Germline trimming cut 1 base from V and 2 bases from J; bases unmatched to any gene: 7. The length of the CDR3 is 16 residues. The germline CDR1 and CDR2 sequences are LNHNV and YYDKDF (reference sequence). In DNA, the CDR3 is TGTGCCACCAGCAGAGGGGACAGGATCCGCACCTACGAGCAGTACTTC. This translates into CATSRGDRIRTYEQYF.

The chain combines TRBV4-1 with TRBJ2-1, with TRBD1 matching 9 bases. V lost 3 bases and J lost 4; bases outside the gene matches: 4. The CDR3 runs 15 residues. Germline V gives CDR1 MGHRA, CDR2 YSYEKL. Here the CDR3 reads CASSHPGQGYNEQFF. The CDR3, as DNA: TGCGCCAGCAGCCACCCGGGACAGGGATACAATGAGCAGTTCTTC.

The chain has TRBV6-5 and TRBJ2-1; D is unclear. The CDR3 has 13 residues. Germline CDR1 MNHEY, CDR2 SVGAGI. The V end lost 2 bases, the J end lost 3 bases, and 5 bases lay between the germline ends. CDR3 amino acids: CASSYELYNEQFF. In DNA form, the CDR3 reads TGTGCCAGCAGTTACGAACTCTACAATGAGCAGTTCTTC.

The CDR3 loop is CASRLLAGTGELFF. CDR3 sequence (DNA): TGTGCCAGCAGGTTACTAGCGGGCACCGGGGAGCTGTTTTTT. The V call is TRBV6-5, the J call TRBJ2-2; 9 bases match TRBD2. This CDR3 is 14 amino acids long. In germline, CDR1 is MNHEY, CDR2 SVGAGI. V lost 6 bases to trimming and J lost 4 bases; unmatched junction nucleotides: 3.

The CDR3 loop reads CASSEFDRPYEQYF. The DNA for the CDR3 is TGCGCCAGCAGTGAATTTGACAGGCCCTACGAGCAGTACTTC. The V call is TRBV10-2, the J call TRBJ2-7; a possible D gene is TRBD1 (6 bases). Trimming stripped 3 bases from V and 2 bases from J, with 11 bases between. The V gene's germline CDR1 is WSHSY and CDR2 SAAADI. The CDR3 is 14 amino acids.

The V gene is TRBV6-5, the J gene TRBJ2-7, with D hard to call. The V gene lost 6 bases and the J gene lost 1 base, with 13 bases spanning the gap. The germline gives CDR1 MNHEY, CDR2 SVGAGI. This CDR3 region has 14 residues. In nucleotides, the CDR3 is TGTGCCAGCAGCTCCTCGACACAGTCCTACGAGCAGTACTTC. This codes for CASSSSTQSYEQYF.

The chain is built from TRBV4-2 and TRBJ1-3, with D maybe TRBD1 (5 bases). This CDR3 is built from 16 residues. Trimming pared 0 bases from V and 0 bases from J, leaving 9 bases between. Germline loops: CDR1 LGHNA, CDR2 YNFKEQ. This chain's CDR3 is CASSQDDSLSGNTIYF. The CDR3 DNA is TGTGCCAGCAGCCAAGACGACAGTCTCTCTGGAAACACCATATATTTT.

The CDR3 sequence is CASSLRLAFNQPQHF. The CDR3 region has the DNA TGTGCCAGCAGTTTACGACTGGCTTTCAATCAGCCCCAGCATTTT. The J gene is TRBJ1-5, the V gene TRBV27; the D is unclear. Trimming shortened V by 2 bases and J by 3 bases, and 11 bases separated the two germline ends. The CDR3 totals 15 residues. Germline lookup yields CDR1 MNHEY and CDR2 SMNVEV (reference sequence).

This sequence joins TRBV2 and TRBJ1-1, with TRBD1 matching over 9 bases. This CDR3 contains 11 residues. CDR1 and CDR2 (germline): SNHLY, FYNNEI. V shed 6 bases and J 11 bases; nucleotides not matched to a gene: 4. The CDR3: CASRRDRVAFF. The CDR3 DNA follows: TGTGCCAGCAGAAGGGACAGGGTGGCTTTCTTT.

The V call is TRBV11-2, the J call TRBJ1-1; D perhaps matches TRBD1 (5 bases). Germline loops: CDR1 SGHAT, CDR2 FQNNGV. The CDR3 has 13 amino acids. V was pared by 4 bases and J by 1 base, with 7 bases between. The CDR3 protein is CASSSGENTEAFF. The CDR3 region has the DNA TGTGCCAGCAGCTCGGGGGAGAACACTGAAGCTTTCTTT. Variable domain in full (rest from reference TRBV11-2 and TRBJ1-1): EAGVAQSPRYKIIEKRQSVAFWCNPISGHATLYWYQQILGQGPKLLIQFQNNGVVDDSQLPKDRFSAERLKGVDSTLKIQPAKLEDSAVYLCASSSGENTEAFFGQGTRLTVV.

The rearrangement uses TRBV6-6 and TRBJ1-6; D is possibly TRBD1 (6 bases). Germline V gene lookup returns CDR1 MNHNY and CDR2 SVGAGI (reference sequence). The CDR3 contains 16 residues. The V gene lost 6 bases and the J gene lost 0 bases, with 12 bases spanning the gap. The CDR3 spells CASSSTGSSYNSPLHF. Here the CDR3 DNA reads TGTGCCAGCAGCTCAACAGGGAGCTCCTATAATTCACCCCTCCACTTT.

The chain is built from TRBV2 and TRBJ2-7; 11 positions match TRBD1. CDR3 length equals 15 residues. Germline values: CDR1 SNHLY, CDR2 FYNNEI. V shed 2 bases and J 4 bases; nucleotides not matched to a gene: 4. CDR3 loop: CASSEPRDRGYEQYF. As DNA, the CDR3 is TGTGCCAGCAGTGAACCCAGGGACAGGGGGTACGAGCAGTACTTC.

This chain links TRBV11-1 with TRBJ2-2, with a weak D call TRBD2 (6 bases). Germline V lookup: CDR1 SGHAT, CDR2 FQDESV (reference sequence). The germline V and J ends were trimmed by 5 bases and 5 bases, with 9 bases remaining between them. The CDR3 contains 13 residues. The CDR3 nucleotides read TGTGCCAGCAGCCGCGGAGGGACCGGGGAGCTGTTTTTT. Its protein is CASSRGGTGELFF.

This chain joins TRBV19 and TRBJ2-2; TRBD2 aligns across 11 bases. This CDR3 is 17 amino acids long. With 3 bases clipped from V and 8 bases from J, the junction kept 11 bases outside the gene matches. In germline, CDR1 is LNHDA, CDR2 SQIVND (reference sequence). In DNA, the CDR3 is TGTGCCAGTAGTATTAGGTGGCTAGCGGGGGGACTGGGGGAGCTGTTTTTT. Its protein product is CASSIRWLAGGLGELFF.

The chain uses TRBV6-4 and TRBJ2-1; D is possibly TRBD2 (5 bases). CDR1 and CDR2 from the germline V gene are MRHNA and SNTAGT. This CDR3 comprises 14 residues. Trimming took 5 bases from V and 8 from J, leaving 16 bases between them. The CDR3 DNA follows: TGTGCCAGCAGTTTAACCGGACTTCACGATGAGCAGTTCTTC. Encoded protein: CASSLTGLHDEQFF.

J is TRBJ1-1 and V is TRBV25-1, with D unresolved. V lost 7 bases to trimming and J lost 7 bases, with 13 bases between them. Germline CDR1 MGHDK, CDR2 SYGVNS. The CDR3 spans 12 residues. The CDR3 DNA reads TGTGCCAGCAAACGTACCGAGGGTGAAGCTTTCTTT. Its protein product is CASKRTEGEAFF.

The V and J genes are TRBV16 and TRBJ1-1, with D perhaps matching TRBD1 (5 bases). Germline V gene sequence: CDR1 KGHSY, CDR2 FQNENV. V dropped 0 bases and J dropped 0 bases, with 8 bases sitting between them. The CDR3 is made up of 15 amino acids. This chain's CDR3 is CASSQSQQVNTEAFF. The CDR3 DNA sequence: TGTGCCAGCAGCCAATCGCAACAGGTGAACACTGAAGCTTTCTTT.

V gene TRBV7-9 combines with J gene TRBJ2-1; possible D gene TRBD1, 6 bases. Germline V gene sequence: CDR1 SEHNR, CDR2 FQNEAQ (reference sequence). Trimming removed 5 bases at V and 8 bases at J, with 13 bases between. The CDR3 runs to 13 residues. CDR3 amino acids: CASSPRGSDEQFF. CDR3 nucleotides: TGTGCCAGCAGCCCGAGGGGGAGCGATGAGCAGTTCTTC.

To note about this clone: Other DNA variants within this sample encode the same CDR3. The chain carries TRBV11-3 and TRBJ2-1, with D possibly being TRBD2 (5 bases). This CDR3 comprises 14 residues. The germline V gene encodes CDR1 SGHNT and CDR2 YENEEA. Trimming left V 1 base short and J 4 bases short, with 8 bases between. The CDR3 region has the DNA TGTGCCAGCAGCTTAGGGGGAGTTTACAATGAGCAGTTCTTC. Residues: CASSLGGVYNEQFF.